This entry concerns a single TCR beta chain. Its antigen is unidentified. TCRdb reanalysed the reads using MiXCR and keeps one entry per CDR3 protein. The sample includes about 89,000 distinct CDR3 sequences, around 28% of them seen just once. This entry belongs to a study of T cell repertoires in cytomegalovirus infection. Looking at the study overall: HLA-B-restricted CMV epitopes that are well studied, plus recently identified HLA-C-restricted ones, were used by the study. General observations from the study: Public TCR beta family frequency separated CMV-and-HLA carriers, including in an independent cohort.

This CDR3 region has 15 residues. Germline CDR1 is SEHNR and CDR2 is FQNEAQ (reference sequence). Between the trimmed V and J ends, which lost 7 bases and 4 bases, there was a span of 19 bases. Sequenced here: CD8+ T cells from cultured PBMCs, sampled from culture after CMV antigen stimulation. The chain has TRBV7-9 and TRBJ1-2, with D tentatively TRBD1 (5 bases). This clonotype was sampled from a human donor in good health (CMV status not recorded). Some clones in this sample may be carry-over from other donors' samples. CDR3 coding DNA: TGTGCCAGCATCCTATTCGGGGCCAACTCCTATGGCTACACCTTC. This gives the protein CASILFGANSYGYTF.